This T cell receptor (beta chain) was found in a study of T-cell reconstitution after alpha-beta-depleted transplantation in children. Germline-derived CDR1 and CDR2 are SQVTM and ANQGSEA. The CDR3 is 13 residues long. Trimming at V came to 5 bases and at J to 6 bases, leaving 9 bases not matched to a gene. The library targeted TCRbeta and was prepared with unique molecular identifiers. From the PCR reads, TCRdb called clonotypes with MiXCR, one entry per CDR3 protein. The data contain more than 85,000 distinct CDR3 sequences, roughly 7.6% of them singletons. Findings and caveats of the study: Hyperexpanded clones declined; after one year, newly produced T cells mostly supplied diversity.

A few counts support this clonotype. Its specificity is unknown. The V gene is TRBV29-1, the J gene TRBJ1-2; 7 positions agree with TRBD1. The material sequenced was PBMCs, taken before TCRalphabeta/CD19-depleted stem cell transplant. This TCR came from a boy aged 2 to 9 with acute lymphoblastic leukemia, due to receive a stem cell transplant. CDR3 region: CSVRTGDLHGYTF. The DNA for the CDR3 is TGCAGCGTTCGAACAGGGGACCTCCATGGCTACACCTTC.